This T cell receptor (beta chain) emerged from a study of response to subunit inactivated influenza vaccine. General study results and limits: Authors proposed each seasonal influenza vaccination draws in few new T cells.

TCRdb reanalysed the RT-PCR reads using MiXCR and keeps one entry per CDR3 protein. The data show roughly 500,000 distinct CDR3 sequences, 15% to 20% seen once. As to this clonotype: What it binds is unknown.

J lost 5 bases, V lost 5 bases, and 11 bases had no gene match. This CDR3 has 15 residues. Germline CDR1 reads DFQATT; CDR2 reads SNEGSKA (reference sequence). Sequenced material: CD4+ T cells sorted from PBMCs, taken about 23 months after vaccination. The genes are TRBV20-1 and TRBJ1-1; TRBD1 agrees at 10 bases. The source of this sequence is a man aged 50 to 69 who received an inactivated influenza vaccine. The CDR3 DNA reads TGCAGTGCTCCCTCCCGGGACAGGGGAGGTACTGAAGCTTTCTTT. This sequence encodes CSAPSRDRGGTEAFF.